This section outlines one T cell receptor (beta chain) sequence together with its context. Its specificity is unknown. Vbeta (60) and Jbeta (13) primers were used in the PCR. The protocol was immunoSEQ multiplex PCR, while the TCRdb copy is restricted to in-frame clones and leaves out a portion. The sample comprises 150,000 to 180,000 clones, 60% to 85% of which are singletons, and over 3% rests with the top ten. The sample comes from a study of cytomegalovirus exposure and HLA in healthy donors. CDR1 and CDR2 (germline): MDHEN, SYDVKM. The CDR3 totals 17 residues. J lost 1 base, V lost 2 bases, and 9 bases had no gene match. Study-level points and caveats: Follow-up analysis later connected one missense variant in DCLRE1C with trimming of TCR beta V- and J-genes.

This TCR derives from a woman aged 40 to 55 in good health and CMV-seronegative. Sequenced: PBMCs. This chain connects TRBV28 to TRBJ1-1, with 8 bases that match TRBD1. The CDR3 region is CASSLTTWGTGNTEAFF. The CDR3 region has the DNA TGTGCCAGCAGTTTAACAACATGGGGGACAGGGAACACTGAAGCTTTCTTT.